The 30 T cell receptor beta chains presented below share a single source sample, sequenced in a study of cytomegalovirus exposure and HLA in healthy donors. PCR employed 60 Vbeta and 13 Jbeta primers. Produced via immunoSEQ multiplex PCR; TCRdb's table is partial and in-frame only. The data contain about 150,000 clones, approximately 9% of them seen just once; the ten biggest clones take up over 6.5%. The sequenced material came from PBMCs. These receptors were collected from a woman aged 40 to 49 in good health and CMV-seropositive.

CDR3 nucleotide sequence: TGTGCCAGCAGTGCCCAGGGTTCCTACGAGCAGTACTTC. Residues: CASSAQGSYEQYF. This chain joins TRBV6-1 and TRBJ2-7; TRBD1 might be the D (5 bases). V lost 4 bases and J lost 1, with 8 bases in between. The germline V gene encodes CDR1 MNHNS and CDR2 SASEGT. This CDR3 has 13 amino acids.

The V gene is TRBV5-4, the J gene TRBJ2-7, with 9 bases identical to TRBD1. V gave up 4 bases and J gave up 7 bases; unmatched junction bases: 9. The V gene's germline CDR1 is SGHNT and CDR2 YYREEE (reference sequence). The CDR3 totals 14 residues. CDR3 nucleotide sequence: TGTGCCAGCAGCCTGTGGACAGGGGAGGGAGAGCAGTACTTC. This gives the protein CASSLWTGEGEQYF.

This clone was seen only a few times. The chain is built from TRBV5-1 and TRBJ1-6; 8 positions agree with TRBD1. The V segment lost 0 bases and the J segment 8 bases; nucleotides outside the gene matches: 1. Germline V gene sequence: CDR1 SGHRS, CDR2 YFSETQ. CDR3 length equals 14 residues. The CDR3 coding sequence is TGCGCCAGCAGCTTGGGGGGACAGGATTCACCCCTCCACTTT. Protein sequence: CASSLGGQDSPLHF.

This sequence joins TRBV27 and TRBJ1-3, with 8 bases lining up with TRBD1. This CDR3 spans 18 amino acids. V lost 2 bases, J lost 0 bases, and 9 bases stayed unmatched. CDR1 and CDR2 (germline): MNHEY, SMNVEV (reference sequence). CDR3 sequence reads: CASSLNLQGASSGNTIYF. The CDR3 DNA is TGTGCCAGCAGTTTAAATCTTCAGGGGGCGAGCTCTGGAAACACCATATATTTT.

V and J are TRBV20-1 and TRBJ2-3; D might be TRBD2 (5 bases). CDR1 and CDR2 from the germline V gene are DFQATT and SNEGSKA (reference sequence). V lost 7 bases, J lost 3 bases, and 8 bases lay in between. The CDR3 loop spans 11 amino acids. The CDR3 DNA sequence: TGCAGTGGGCTAGCTACAGATACGCAGTATTTT. Translated: CSGLATDTQYF.

This clone was seen a handful of times. The V and J genes are TRBV29-1 and TRBJ2-1, with D maybe TRBD2 (5 bases). This CDR3 comprises 14 residues. Trimming pared 1 base from V and 7 bases from J, leaving 14 bases between. Germline CDR1 reads SQVTM; CDR2 reads ANQGSEA. CDR3 in amino acids: CSVEGGLARNEQFF. CDR3 sequence (DNA): TGCAGCGTTGAAGGAGGGCTAGCTAGAAATGAGCAGTTCTTC.

The rearrangement uses TRBV5-6 and TRBJ2-7, with a weak D call TRBD2 (6 bases). The CDR3 runs 16 residues. Trimming stripped 0 bases from V and 3 bases from J, with 16 bases between. Germline assignment: CDR1 SGHDT and CDR2 YYEEEE. The CDR3 loop reads CASSLVFPTGVYEQYF. The CDR3 nucleotides are TGTGCCAGCAGCTTGGTATTCCCGACGGGGGTCTACGAGCAGTACTTC.

This chain connects TRBV4-3 to TRBJ2-7; possible D gene TRBD2, 5 bases. Germline V CDR1 and CDR2: LGHNA, YSLEER. The V end lost 1 base, the J end lost 3 bases, and 13 bases lay between the germline ends. The CDR3 has 15 amino acids. DNA of the CDR3: TGCGCCAGCAGCCAAGGATCAGTCGGGGACTACGAGCAGTACTTC. Protein sequence: CASSQGSVGDYEQYF.

The chain recombines TRBV7-9 with TRBJ1-1; 8 bases agree with TRBD1. CDR1 is SEHNR and CDR2 is FQNEAQ in the germline V gene (reference sequence). V shed 4 bases and J 4 bases; nucleotides not matched to a gene: 5. The CDR3 is made up of 14 amino acids. CDR3 nucleotides: TGTGCCAGCAGCTCAGGGGGCAGGGGCACTGAAGCTTTCTTT. It specifies CASSSGGRGTEAFF.

This clone appeared a few times. This chain connects TRBV10-1 to TRBJ2-3, with a weak D call TRBD2 (6 bases). The CDR3 loop spans 16 amino acids. The germline CDR1 and CDR2 sequences are WNHNN and SYGVQD (reference sequence). V was trimmed by 3 bases and J by 4 bases, leaving 17 bases between them. CDR3 coding DNA: TGCGCCAGCAGTGATCTCGGGACTTCATCACCAGATACGCAGTATTTT. Protein sequence: CASSDLGTSSPDTQYF.

This clone showed up just a few times. This chain uses TRBV11-2 with TRBJ1-2, with D perhaps TRBD1 (5 bases). CDR1 and CDR2 from the germline V gene are SGHAT and FQNNGV. Trimming took 4 bases from V and 4 from J, leaving 7 bases between them. This CDR3 is built from 12 residues. The CDR3 region is CASSSQGYGYTF. In DNA, the CDR3 is TGTGCCAGCAGCTCGCAGGGCTATGGCTACACCTTC.

This rearrangement joins TRBV5-6 to TRBJ1-1; D not certain. The CDR3 runs to 13 residues. Looked up from germline, CDR1 is SGHDT and CDR2 is YYEEEE. The germline V and J ends were trimmed by 0 bases and 6 bases, with 9 bases remaining between them. CDR3 bases: TGTGCCAGCAGCTTGGGCCCGGCGGCTGAAGCTTTCTTT. This translates into CASSLGPAAEAFF.

This clone was found a few times. The gene calls are TRBV27 and TRBJ2-5; D perhaps matches TRBD1 (6 bases). Per the germline V gene, CDR1 is MNHEY and CDR2 is SMNVEV (reference sequence). V was pared by 3 bases and J by 2 bases, with 13 bases between. This CDR3 comprises 15 residues. The CDR3 region is CASSFLDRRQETQYF. The CDR3 region has the DNA TGTGCCAGCAGTTTCCTAGACAGGCGTCAAGAGACCCAGTACTTC.

This clone has just a few counts. The gene calls are TRBV4-1 and TRBJ2-2, with D unclear. Germline loops: CDR1 MGHRA, CDR2 YSYEKL. Trimming took off 4 bases at V and 6 bases at J, with 9 bases between the two ends. CDR3 size: 13 residues. For the CDR3, the DNA is TGCGCCAGCAGCCGGCTCGAAGCCGGGGAGCTGTTTTTT. Protein sequence: CASSRLEAGELFF.

This clone has only a few counts. The genes are TRBV6-6 and TRBJ1-4, with D tentatively TRBD1 (6 bases). The germline V gene has CDR1 MNHNY and CDR2 SVGAGI (reference sequence). The CDR3 covers 16 residues. Trimming pared 0 bases from V and 6 bases from J, leaving 14 bases between. For the CDR3, the DNA is TGTGCCAGCAGTTACTCGGGGGCGGGGGGAGATGAAAAACTGTTTTTT. It yields the protein CASSYSGAGGDEKLFF.

The CDR3 protein is CASSLVLSGTDGYTF. The CDR3 region has the DNA TGTGCCAGCTCCCTTGTTTTATCTGGGACAGATGGCTACACCTTC. The V gene is TRBV18, the J gene TRBJ1-2; TRBD1 agrees at 7 bases. The CDR3 sequence is 15 residues long. The junction had 13 bases not matched to a gene; V was cut back by 6 bases and J by 6 bases. CDR1 is KGHSH and CDR2 is LQKENI in the germline V gene.

V usage is TRBV5-1 and J usage is TRBJ2-3, with 12 bases that match TRBD1. Germline values: CDR1 SGHRS, CDR2 YFSETQ. With 3 bases clipped from V and 2 bases from J, the junction kept 4 bases outside the gene matches. This CDR3 spans 16 amino acids. CDR3 nucleotide sequence: TGCGCCAGCAGCTCGGGACAGGGGGCATACACAGATACGCAGTATTTT. Protein product: CASSSGQGAYTDTQYF.

The table lists this clone with a few counts. The CDR3 coding sequence is TGCGCCAGCAGCCTGGGGCCAGCGGGGGAGGAAGAGACCCAGTACTTC. Translated: CASSLGPAGEEETQYF. The chain has TRBV5-1 and TRBJ2-5; 8 bases fit TRBD2. The CDR3 runs 16 residues. V lost 4 bases to trimming and J lost 3 bases; unmatched junction nucleotides: 11. Germline CDR1 and CDR2: SGHRS and YFSETQ.

The chain links TRBV5-6 to TRBJ1-6; possible D gene TRBD1, 5 bases. Germline V gene data show CDR1 as SGHDT and CDR2 as YYEEEE. The CDR3 consists of 19 residues. V was cut by 2 bases and J by 0 bases, with 18 bases left in between. The CDR3 DNA follows: TGTGCCAGCAGCTTCGACGTAGGACACAGAGGCTCCTATAATTCACCCCTCCACTTT. Translated, it gives CASSFDVGHRGSYNSPLHF.

The chain employs TRBV5-4 and TRBJ2-7; D may be TRBD2 (6 bases). The germline V gene encodes CDR1 SGHNT and CDR2 YYREEE (reference sequence). V was pared by 0 bases and J by 1 base, with 11 bases between. There are 15 residues in the CDR3. The CDR3 is CASSLAGEASYEQYF. The CDR3 DNA sequence: TGTGCCAGCAGCTTGGCCGGGGAGGCTTCCTACGAGCAGTACTTC.

This clone has only a few counts. V and J are TRBV6-6 and TRBJ2-5; possibly TRBD2 for D (6 bases). V was clipped by 4 bases and J by 0 bases, with 12 bases between them. CDR1 and CDR2 from the germline V gene are MNHNY and SVGAGI (reference sequence). The CDR3 has 15 residues. This CDR3 is CASSSGVGYQETQYF. CDR3 nucleotide sequence: TGTGCCAGCAGTTCGGGGGTAGGGTACCAAGAGACCCAGTACTTC.

The chain joins TRBV19 to TRBJ1-2, with TRBD1 as a possible D gene (5 bases). CDR1 and CDR2 from the germline V gene are LNHDA and SQIVND (reference sequence). The CDR3 sequence is 13 residues long. V gave up 1 base and J gave up 2 bases, with 5 bases separating them. For the CDR3, the DNA is TGTGCCAGTAGTATAGCAGGGAACTATGGCTACACCTTC. Translated: CASSIAGNYGYTF.

J is TRBJ1-1 and V is TRBV29-1; perhaps TRBD1 as D (5 bases). The V and J ends lost 7 bases and 6 bases respectively, with 12 bases between them. The CDR3 has 11 amino acids. Germline V gene lookup returns CDR1 SQVTM and CDR2 ANQGSEA. CDR3 DNA sequence: TGCAGCGCGGGGGGAGTATCTGAAGCTTTCTTT. This translates into CSAGGVSEAFF.

This chain's CDR3 is CASRAGGLNTEAFF. The CDR3 DNA sequence: TGCGCCAGCCGAGCCGGGGGGCTGAACACTGAAGCTTTCTTT. This chain links TRBV5-1 with TRBJ1-1; perhaps TRBD1 as D (6 bases). The CDR3 consists of 14 residues. The V end was cut by 7 bases, the J end by 0 bases, with 13 bases between. Germline values: CDR1 SGHRS, CDR2 YFSETQ.

This clone was picked up a small number of times. The chain has TRBV4-1 and TRBJ2-7; TRBD2 might be the D (5 bases). Germline V gene data show CDR1 as MGHRA and CDR2 as YSYEKL. V lost 0 bases and J lost 5, with 20 bases in between. The CDR3 is made up of 17 amino acids. The CDR3 bases are TGCGCCAGCAGCCAAGAATCTCCGATCCCGAGAGGGAACGAGCAGTACTTC. This translates into CASSQESPIPRGNEQYF.

V gene TRBV5-1 combines with J gene TRBJ1-2, with D maybe TRBD1 (6 bases). V shed 4 bases and J shed 0 bases, with 13 bases lying between them. The CDR3 runs 15 residues. Germline V CDR1 and CDR2: SGHRS, YFSETQ. The CDR3 here is CASSTTGFTNYGYTF. DNA of the CDR3: TGCGCCAGCAGCACGACAGGATTTACTAACTATGGCTACACCTTC.

This chain joins TRBV7-9 and TRBJ2-7; 7 positions match TRBD1. Trimming cost V 9 bases and J 8 bases; bases outside gene matches: 7. The germline V gene encodes CDR1 SEHNR and CDR2 FQNEAQ (reference sequence). This CDR3 contains 11 residues. The CDR3 here is CARRRGPQQYF. Written as DNA, the CDR3 is TGTGCCAGAAGAAGGGGGCCACAGCAGTACTTC.

The rearrangement joins TRBV14 to TRBJ1-1; a weak D match, TRBD1 (6 bases). The germline V gene has CDR1 SGHDN and CDR2 FVKESK. This CDR3 contains 14 residues. Trimming cost V 4 bases and J 5 bases, with 14 bases left between them. The CDR3 region has the DNA TGTGCCAGCAGCCCCAGGGGAGGGGGTACTGAAGCTTTCTTT. This gives the protein CASSPRGGGTEAFF.

This clone was picked up a small number of times. The V and J genes are TRBV2 and TRBJ2-7; 7 nucleotides align to TRBD1. J was trimmed by 5 bases and V by 7 bases; bases with no gene match: 8. The CDR3 runs 13 residues. The germline V gene encodes CDR1 SNHLY and CDR2 FYNNEI. The CDR3 coding sequence is TGTGCCAGCAATCCCGGGACAGCTAACGAGCAGTACTTC. This encodes CASNPGTANEQYF.

The chain is built from TRBV5-1 and TRBJ1-4, with D perhaps matching TRBD1 (5 bases). V was pared by 0 bases and J by 3 bases, with 12 bases between. Germline V gene lookup returns CDR1 SGHRS and CDR2 YFSETQ. This CDR3 has 16 residues. The CDR3 DNA sequence: TGCGCCAGCAGCTTGGTACCGACAGTGCCTAATGAAAAACTGTTTTTT. This gives the protein CASSLVPTVPNEKLFF.